This T cell receptor beta chain was sequenced during a study of tumor-infiltrating lymphocytes in primary liver carcinoma. Overall study context: Sample yields, roughly 3.5 to 7.13 million productive TCRbeta reads, were similar across the tissue types. Whole-study results and caveats: Tumors reached a significantly greater top-250-clone fraction than blood did (p = 0.039).

Germline CDR1 is SGHAT and CDR2 is FQNNGV. This CDR3 is built from 15 residues. For blood RNA, unsorted whole blood served as the source, and germline DNA was extracted too. Patients were chronically HBV-infected and treatment-naive. The template, about 510 ng total RNA, yielded TCR beta cDNA made with a constant-region primer. Amplification in three nested multiplex PCR rounds with slightly modified ARM-PCR gave rise to TCR beta libraries. Running roughly 10 cycles apiece, the first two PCR rounds relied on TRBV1-TRBV30 forward primers together with a C-beta reverse primer. TCRdb fed the multiplex PCR reads into MiXCR, producing one record per CDR3 protein. The sample has approximately 330,000 distinct CDR3 sequences, roughly two thirds seen once. Comments on this clonotype: Its specificity is unknown. A junction boundary mismatches the germline segment, possibly from a read error.

The specimen was peripheral blood. The chain has TRBV11-2 and TRBJ1-1, with no clear D. The TCR comes from a man between 40 and 49 years old with primary liver carcinoma and hepatitis B virus infection. The CDR3 reads CTNSRQMGMNTEALF. DNA of the CDR3: TGTACCAACAGCCGGCAAATGGGCATGAACACTGAAGCTCTCTTT.